These 22 T cell receptor beta chains came from one sample sequenced in a study of blood T cells in healthy people across ages. A second PCR, run for about 7 to 12 cycles, used a sample-barcoded 5' primer plus a J-beta primer mix. A single record per CDR3 protein comes from TCRdb applying MiXCR to the 5' RACE reads. The sample holds roughly 800,000 distinct CDR3 sequences, around half seen once. What was sequenced was blood. The receptors shown here come from an elderly man in good health.

The CDR3 protein is CASSERSGGSSYEQYF. In nucleotides, the CDR3 is TGTGCCAGCAGTGAACGGAGTGGGGGAAGCTCCTACGAGCAGTACTTC. The rearrangement links TRBV2 to TRBJ2-7; TRBD1 or TRBD2 may be the D gene (5 bases each). The CDR3 has 16 residues. The germline V gene encodes CDR1 SNHLY and CDR2 FYNNEI. With 2 bases removed from V and 0 bases from J, the gap between germline ends came to 14 bases.

V gene TRBV5-1 combines with J gene TRBJ1-2, with 8 bases aligning to TRBD1. The germline gives CDR1 SGHRS, CDR2 YFSETQ. The CDR3 contains 14 residues. Losses at the gene ends were 4 bases for V and 3 bases for J; bases not matched to a gene: 5. The CDR3 nucleotides read TGCGCCAGCAGCACTGGACAGGGATACTATGGCTACACCTTC. Its protein product is CASSTGQGYYGYTF.

The chain carries TRBV7-2 and TRBJ2-5; D is uncertain. Germline values: CDR1 SGHTA, CDR2 FQGNSA. With 1 base removed from V and 5 bases from J, the gap between germline ends came to 11 bases. This CDR3 has 14 residues. The CDR3 DNA reads TGTGCCAGCAGCTTAGACACCCCCCGGGAGACCCAGTACTTC. This encodes CASSLDTPRETQYF.

The rearrangement links TRBV5-4 to TRBJ2-1; 8 nucleotides agree with TRBD2. CDR1 is SGHNT and CDR2 is YYREEE in the germline V gene (reference sequence). The length of the CDR3 is 16 residues. The J segment lost 5 bases and the V segment lost 0 bases, leaving 7 bases of the junction unmatched. The DNA for the CDR3 is TGTGCCAGCAGCTTGGCGGAACTAGCGGCGAACAATGAGCAGTTCTTC. Its protein product is CASSLAELAANNEQFF.

The chain uses TRBV11-1 and TRBJ2-4; D not resolved. Looked up from germline, CDR1 is SGHAT and CDR2 is FQDESV (reference sequence). Trimming left V 2 bases short and J 13 bases short, with 21 bases between. CDR3 length: 15 residues. The CDR3 DNA reads as TGTGCCAGCAGCTTACGGTCAAGCTCCTACAATGAGCAGTACTTC. Translation: CASSLRSSSYNEQYF.

The chain has TRBV7-8 and TRBJ1-1; 7 positions agree with TRBD1. The germline CDR1 and CDR2 sequences are SGHVS and FQNEAQ. This CDR3 is built from 16 residues. V gave up 3 bases and J gave up 0 bases; unmatched junction bases: 7. For the CDR3, the DNA is TGTGCCAGCAGCTTTGGCCCGACAGGGTTGAACACTGAAGCTTTCTTT. Translating gives CASSFGPTGLNTEAFF.

This clonotype was seen just once. The rearrangement links TRBV6-6 to TRBJ1-6, with 7 bases fitting TRBD1. J was trimmed by 10 bases and V by 4 bases; bases with no gene match: 13. The germline gives CDR1 MNHNY, CDR2 SVGAGI (reference sequence). This CDR3 contains 16 residues. The chain's CDR3 is CASSSTDRTGRSPLHF. The CDR3 nucleotides are TGTGCCAGCAGTTCCACGGACCGGACAGGTCGATCACCCCTCCACTTT.

The rearrangement uses TRBV29-1 and TRBJ2-4, with a weak D call TRBD1 (6 bases). V lost 7 bases and J lost 6, with 10 bases in between. Germline V CDR1 and CDR2: SQVTM, ANQGSEA. The CDR3 length is 11 residues. The CDR3 loop is CSAGRGNIQYF. The CDR3 DNA is TGCAGCGCGGGCAGGGGAAACATTCAGTACTTC.

Of note for this clonotype: The germline gene is not matched at one end of the junction; a read error may be the cause. V is TRBV7-8 and J is TRBJ2-2; D is possibly TRBD1 (7 bases). Per germline, CDR1 SGHVS and CDR2 FQNEAQ. The CDR3 length is 16 residues. As DNA, the CDR3 is TGTGCCAGCAGCTTCTTGCGGGGACAGAACGCCGGGGAGCTGTTTTTT. Its translation is CASSFLRGQNAGELFF.

The CDR3 here is CASSLWASNEQFF. The CDR3 coding sequence is TGTGCCAGCAGCTTATGGGCTAGCAATGAGCAGTTCTTC. This chain links TRBV7-2 with TRBJ2-1; D unresolved. This CDR3 has 13 residues. V was shortened by 2 bases and J by 6 bases, with 8 bases between the two germline ends. Germline V gene lookup returns CDR1 SGHTA and CDR2 FQGNSA.

The V call is TRBV28, the J call TRBJ1-6, with D possibly matching TRBD1 (5 bases). Per germline, CDR1 MDHEN and CDR2 SYDVKM. V gave up 6 bases and J gave up 2 bases, with 11 bases separating them. The CDR3 extends over 15 amino acids. The CDR3 sequence is CASRQRQTYNSPLHF. The CDR3 DNA is TGTGCCAGCAGACAACGACAGACCTATAATTCACCCCTCCACTTT. Looking up the rest from reference TRBV28 and TRBJ1-6 gives the full variable domain: DVKVTQSSRYLVKRTGEKVFLECVQDMDHENMFWYRQDPGLGLRLIYFSYDVKMKEKGDIPEGYSVSREKKERFSLILESASTNQTSMYLCASRQRQTYNSPLHFGNGTRLTVT.

This chain connects TRBV7-8 to TRBJ2-1; D unresolved. There are 14 residues in the CDR3. The germline gives CDR1 SGHVS, CDR2 FQNEAQ. V was clipped by 0 bases and J by 8 bases, with 11 bases between them. The CDR3 DNA reads TGTGCCAGCAGCTTAGCCGGCGGTTCCTATGAGCAGTTCTTC. Protein sequence: CASSLAGGSYEQFF. The variable domain in full, with the rest retrieved from reference TRBV7-8 and TRBJ2-1, is GAGVSQSPRYKVAKRGQDVALRCDPISGHVSLFWYQQALGQGPEFLTYFQNEAQLDKSGLPSDRFFAERPEGSVSTLKIQRTQQEDSAVYLCASSLAGGSYEQFFGPGTRLTVL.

V gene TRBV18 combines with J gene TRBJ2-4, with D tentatively TRBD2 (7 bases). The assigned J gene may be wrong: the sequence end matches TRBJ2-7 better. There are 16 residues in the CDR3. Germline V gene data show CDR1 as KGHSH and CDR2 as LQKENI. The CDR3 bases are TGTGCCAGCTCACTCTGGCTTACGGGGGGCGACTACGAGCAGTACTTC. Translation gives CASSLWLTGGDYEQYF.

This clonotype was counted a few times. The chain couples TRBV12-3 or TRBV12-4 to TRBJ2-5; D call uncertain. The ends were cut back, 5 bases at V and 2 bases at J, with 12 bases in the middle. The CDR3 runs 14 residues. CDR3 coding DNA: TGTGCCAGCAGTCCAACCCAAAGACAAGAGACCCAGTACTTC. Residues: CASSPTQRQETQYF.

This rearrangement joins TRBV29-1 to TRBJ2-1, with D maybe TRBD2 (6 bases). Germline loops: CDR1 SQVTM, CDR2 ANQGSEA. The ends were cut back, 4 bases at V and 7 bases at J, with 17 bases in the middle. This CDR3 has 14 residues. The CDR3 DNA sequence: TGCAGCGTTGGTGGGCCGGGAGTGAGTAATGAGCAGTTCTTC. Amino acid sequence: CSVGGPGVSNEQFF.

The chain recombines TRBV15 with TRBJ2-7; 7 bases align to TRBD2. The tail of the sequence fits TRBJ2-5 better, so the J call may be wrong. The CDR3 is 15 amino acids. Per germline, CDR1 LNHNV and CDR2 YYDKDF (reference sequence). The CDR3: CATSRVWAGVETQYF. The CDR3 DNA reads TGTGCCACCAGCAGAGTATGGGCGGGAGTGGAGACCCAGTACTTC.

V usage is TRBV9 and J usage is TRBJ1-1, with 8 bases fitting TRBD1. The CDR3 runs 15 residues. Germline CDR1 reads SGDLS; CDR2 reads YYNGEE. V was clipped by 2 bases and J by 1 base; unmatched bases: 4. CDR3 residues: CASSVSGGGNTEAFF. The CDR3 nucleotides read TGTGCCAGCAGCGTGTCAGGGGGCGGGAACACTGAAGCTTTCTTT.

The sample holds a few counts of this clonotype. DNA of the CDR3: TGTGCCAGCAGTTTCTTCGGGAGGGGGGCCAACGTCCTGACTTTC. Its protein product is CASSFFGRGANVLTF. The chain employs TRBV12-3 or TRBV12-4 and TRBJ2-6; 7 bases match TRBD2. V lost 3 bases, J lost 4 bases, and 3 bases stayed unmatched. The CDR3 has 15 residues.

The gene calls are TRBV7-2 and TRBJ2-1; TRBD2 matches at 10 bases. CDR3 length equals 17 residues. Germline V gene data show CDR1 as SGHTA and CDR2 as FQGNSA. V shed 2 bases and J 7 bases; nucleotides not matched to a gene: 11. CDR3 region: CASSLSRLAGPLNEQFF. CDR3 DNA: TGTGCCAGCAGCTTAAGCCGACTAGCGGGTCCCTTAAATGAGCAGTTCTTC.

There are a few counts of this clonotype. An end of the junction does not agree with germline; a read error may underlie this. V is TRBV4-2 and J is TRBJ1-2; D possibly corresponds to TRBD1 (5 bases). The CDR3 sequence is 18 residues long. The germline V gene encodes CDR1 LGHNA and CDR2 YNFKEQ. The CDR3 DNA reads as TGTGCCAGCAGCCAAGTTTCCCGGGACGGTTCCCGTGGCTATGGCTGCACCTTC. Its protein is CASSQVSRDGSRGYGCTF.

The chain employs TRBV3-1 and TRBJ2-3; D is tentatively TRBD1 or TRBD2 (6 bases each). This CDR3 has 12 residues. CDR1 is LGHDT and CDR2 is YNNKEL in the germline V gene (reference sequence). V lost 2 bases and J 14 bases, leaving 14 bases between the germline ends. CDR3 loop: CASSQLNGGAYF. The CDR3, as DNA: TGTGCCAGCAGCCAATTGAACGGGGGCGCGTATTTT.

The genes are TRBV5-1 and TRBJ2-3; possibly TRBD1 for D (5 bases). There are 14 residues in the CDR3. From germline, CDR1 is SGHRS and CDR2 YFSETQ. The V gene lost 4 bases and the J gene lost 14 bases, with 23 bases spanning the gap. This CDR3 is CASSPTELWRYAYF. CDR3 in DNA: TGCGCCAGCAGCCCGACAGAGCTGTGGAGATACGCGTATTTT.